This section outlines one TCR beta chain sequence together with its context. Its antigen is unknown. Method: immunoSEQ multiplex PCR; TCRdb's copy keeps in-frame clones and lacks some. In the table there are around 2.1 million clones, under 95% of which are singletons. Germline CDR1 is SEHNR and CDR2 is FQNEAQ (reference sequence). There are 13 residues in the CDR3. Trimming stripped 4 bases from V and 6 bases from J, with 10 bases between. Naive CD8 cells comprised CD45RO-negative, CCR7-positively selected cells, excluding terminally differentiated effector memory CD45RA+ cells. The sample comes from a study of shared clonotypes between healthy human individuals. Study background: Each donor's CD4 naive and CD4 memory cells filled three plates apiece, CD8 naive two, and CD8 memory one.

Study-level findings and limits: Generally, naive subsets (rather than memory subsets) showed larger estimated richness. Between several donors, naive CD4 clonotypes were shared at a level of about 5%.

The chain has TRBV7-9 and TRBJ2-1; possible D gene TRBD2, 6 bases. The sequencing sample was made of naive CD8+ T cells from PBMCs. The source is a man aged 18 to 29 in good health. Some clones in this sample may be carry-over from other donors' samples. The DNA of the CDR3 is TGTGCCAGCAGCTCTCCGGGGGTCAATGAGCAGTTCTTC. It encodes CASSSPGVNEQFF.